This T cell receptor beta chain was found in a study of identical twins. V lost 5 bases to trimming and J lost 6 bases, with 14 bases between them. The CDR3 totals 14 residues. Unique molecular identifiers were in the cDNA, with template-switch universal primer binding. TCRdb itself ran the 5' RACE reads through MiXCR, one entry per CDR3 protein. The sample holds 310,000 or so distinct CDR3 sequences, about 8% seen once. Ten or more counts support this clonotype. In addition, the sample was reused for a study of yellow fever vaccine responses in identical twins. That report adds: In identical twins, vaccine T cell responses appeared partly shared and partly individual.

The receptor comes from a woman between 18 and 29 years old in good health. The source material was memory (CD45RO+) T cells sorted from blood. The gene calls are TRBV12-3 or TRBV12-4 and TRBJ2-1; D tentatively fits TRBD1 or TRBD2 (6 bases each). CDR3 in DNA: TGTGCCAGCAGTAGGTTTGGAGGGGGCAATGAGCAGTTCTTC. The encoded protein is CASSRFGGGNEQFF.